The 22 T cell receptor beta chains below were found in one sample sequenced in a study of blood T cells in healthy people across ages. A second PCR, run for roughly 7 to 12 cycles, used a sample-barcoded 5' primer plus a J-beta primer mix. TCRdb re-called the 5' RACE reads through MiXCR, storing one row per CDR3 protein. The sample includes hundreds of thousands of distinct CDR3 sequences, about 52% of them seen just once. The specimen sequenced was blood. The origin of the receptors is a woman aged 60-75 years in good health.

The rearrangement joins TRBV12-3 or TRBV12-4 to TRBJ2-7; D unresolved. The CDR3 extends over 13 amino acids. The ends were cut back, 3 bases at V and 1 base at J, with 7 bases in the middle. This CDR3 reads CASSFSESYEQYF. The CDR3 DNA sequence: TGTGCCAGCAGTTTTTCCGAATCCTACGAGCAGTACTTC.

The chain is built from TRBV7-2 and TRBJ2-7; TRBD1 matches at 8 bases. V was clipped by 2 bases and J by 4 bases; unmatched bases: 13. The CDR3 totals 17 residues. The germline V gene has CDR1 SGHTA and CDR2 FQGNSA. The CDR3 DNA reads as TGTGCCAGCAGCTTATCCCATTCGTGGGACAGGACATACGAGCAGTACTTC. Residues: CASSLSHSWDRTYEQYF.

In its sample, this clonotype was seen a few times. The chain has TRBV20-1 and TRBJ2-7; 9 bases agree with TRBD2. CDR3 length: 16 amino acids. Losses at the gene ends were 2 bases for V and 5 bases for J; bases not matched to a gene: 13. Germline V CDR1 and CDR2: DFQATT, SNEGSKA (reference sequence). The CDR3 DNA reads TGCAGTGCTAGACCAGAGGCCGCGGGAGGGCCCCACGAGCAGTACTTC. As protein: CSARPEAAGGPHEQYF.

The rearrangement uses TRBV28 and TRBJ1-1; D unresolved. CDR3 length equals 14 residues. V lost 6 bases and J 2 bases, leaving 13 bases between the germline ends. Germline V gene lookup returns CDR1 MDHEN and CDR2 SYDVKM. As DNA, the CDR3 is TGTGCCAGCAGCCTCGCCCGGAGCAACACTGAAGCTTTCTTT. Its protein product is CASSLARSNTEAFF. Combining the CDR3 with reference TRBV28 and TRBJ1-1 gives the whole variable domain DVKVTQSSRYLVKRTGEKVFLECVQDMDHENMFWYRQDPGLGLRLIYFSYDVKMKEKGDIPEGYSVSREKKERFSLILESASTNQTSMYLCASSLARSNTEAFFGQGTRLTVV.

This chain links TRBV6-2 or TRBV6-3 with TRBJ1-1; D is undetermined. Trimming stripped 2 bases from V and 4 bases from J, with 11 bases between. The CDR3 sequence is 14 residues long. The germline gives CDR1 MNHEY, CDR2 SVGEGT. The DNA of the CDR3 is TGTGCCAGCAGTTACGGTTTTGGAGGCACTGAAGCTTTCTTT. Its translation: CASSYGFGGTEAFF.

The rearrangement uses TRBV12-3 or TRBV12-4 and TRBJ2-1; 9 bases are shared with TRBD2. The J segment lost 6 bases and the V segment lost 0 bases, leaving 9 bases of the junction unmatched. There are 17 residues in the CDR3. CDR3 sequence reads: CASSLALGSGSLNEQFF. In DNA, the CDR3 is TGTGCCAGCAGTTTAGCTCTTGGTAGCGGGAGTCTCAATGAGCAGTTCTTC.

The chain has TRBV6-8 and TRBJ2-3; D is possibly TRBD1 (5 bases). The CDR3 length is 15 residues. Looked up from germline, CDR1 is MNHGY and CDR2 is SAAAGT. The V gene lost 10 bases and the J gene lost 1 base, with 18 bases spanning the gap. In DNA form, the CDR3 reads TGTGCCACCGTTCCCCCAGCAGGGCGCACAGATACGCAGTATTTT. Amino acid sequence: CATVPPAGRTDTQYF.

The genes are TRBV12-3 or TRBV12-4 and TRBJ2-4, with D possibly matching TRBD2 (6 bases). The CDR3 extends over 16 amino acids. Trimming took 3 bases from V and 2 from J, leaving 14 bases between them. DNA for the CDR3: TGTGCCAGCAGTTTCCAGTTAGGACTAACCAAAAACATTCAGTACTTC. Its translation is CASSFQLGLTKNIQYF.

The chain joins TRBV28 to TRBJ2-7, with D unresolved. The length of the CDR3 is 15 residues. Germline assignment: CDR1 MDHEN and CDR2 SYDVKM. V shed 8 bases and J shed 3 bases, with 20 bases lying between them. CDR3: CASGSPTKGRYEQYF. CDR3 sequence (DNA): TGTGCCAGCGGTTCCCCCACGAAGGGCCGCTACGAGCAGTACTTC.

The chain couples TRBV7-2 to TRBJ2-1, with 8 bases lining up with TRBD2. Germline V gene data show CDR1 as SGHTA and CDR2 as FQGNSA. CDR3 length: 15 residues. J lost 3 bases, V lost 6 bases, and 7 bases had no gene match. In nucleotides, the CDR3 is TGTGCCAGCAGTCCGACTAGCGCACACTACAATGAGCAGTTCTTC. Amino acids: CASSPTSAHYNEQFF.

This chain uses TRBV2 with TRBJ1-1, with D possibly TRBD1 on 5 matching bases. The CDR3 totals 11 residues. V lost 8 bases, J lost 8 bases, and 12 bases lay in between. The germline V gene has CDR1 SNHLY and CDR2 FYNNEI. The CDR3 spells CASRAGREAFF. The CDR3 bases are TGTGCCAGCCGGGCAGGGAGGGAAGCTTTCTTT.

V and J are TRBV7-9 and TRBJ2-7; D call uncertain. The J call may not be correct, given that the DNA end is closer to TRBJ2-5. The CDR3 loop spans 12 amino acids. CDR1 and CDR2 (germline): SEHNR, FQNEAQ (reference sequence). The CDR3 loop reads CASSFAPETQYF. In DNA form, the CDR3 reads TGTGCCAGCAGCTTTGCCCCAGAGACCCAGTACTTC.

As DNA, the CDR3 is TGCAGTGCGCGCCCGGACAGGGTGAATCAGCCCCAGCATTTT. Translation gives CSARPDRVNQPQHF. This chain uses TRBV20-1 with TRBJ1-5; TRBD1 aligns across 8 bases. CDR1 is DFQATT, CDR2 SNEGSKA, per germline (reference sequence). The CDR3 totals 14 residues. With 6 bases clipped from V and 4 bases from J, the junction kept 8 bases outside the gene matches.

V is TRBV6-2 or TRBV6-3 and J is TRBJ2-5; 7 bases align to TRBD1. There are 15 residues in the CDR3. The trim removed 6 bases at V and 4 bases at J, leaving 11 bases unmatched. The germline V gene encodes CDR1 MNHEY and CDR2 SVGEGT. As DNA, the CDR3 is TGTGCCAGCAGCCGCCGACAGGGAAAGTCAGAGACCCAGTACTTC. It encodes CASSRRQGKSETQYF.

Concerning this clonotype itself: One junction end does not reproduce the germline sequence, and a read error may be involved. The CDR3 region is CASSLGNAEAFF. DNA of the CDR3: TGTGCCAGCAGTTTGGGGAACGCTGAAGCTTTCTTT. This rearrangement joins TRBV12-3 or TRBV12-4 to TRBJ1-1, with D unresolved. This CDR3 is built from 12 residues.

This rearrangement joins TRBV7-3 to TRBJ1-5; unclear D gene. The CDR3 is 13 residues long. The germline V gene has CDR1 SGHTA and CDR2 FQGTGA. V lost 5 bases to trimming and J lost 3 bases, with 8 bases between them. The CDR3 bases are TGTGCCAGCAGCCCGACCTCCAATCAGCCCCAGCATTTT. Amino acids: CASSPTSNQPQHF. Combining the CDR3 with reference TRBV7-3 and TRBJ1-5 gives the whole variable domain GAGVSQTPSNKVTEKGKYVELRCDPISGHTALYWYRQSLGQGPEFLIYFQGTGAADDSGLPNDRFFAVRPEGSVSTLKIQRTERGDSAVYLCASSPTSNQPQHFGDGTRLSIL.

This rearrangement joins TRBV9 to TRBJ2-3; a weak D match, TRBD2 (7 bases). Deletions cut 3 bases from V and 2 bases from J, with 19 bases between. CDR3 size: 17 residues. Per germline, CDR1 SGDLS and CDR2 YYNGEE. CDR3 sequence (DNA): TGTGCCAGCAGCGCCCGAGGGGGACTAACAAACACAGATACGCAGTATTTT. It codes for CASSARGGLTNTDTQYF.

Here the CDR3 reads CSAEQRERNEQFF. The CDR3 DNA sequence: TGCAGCGCTGAGCAGCGGGAGAGGAATGAGCAGTTCTTC. The chain combines TRBV29-1 with TRBJ2-1, with 8 positions matching TRBD2. V dropped 7 bases and J dropped 7; count of bases not matched to a gene: 9. CDR3 length equals 13 residues. The germline CDR1 and CDR2 sequences are SQVTM and ANQGSEA.

Details on this clonotype: One base away lies a much larger clone, so this may be a sequencing read error. CDR3 protein: CTSSLGNSWEQETQYF. The CDR3 DNA is TGCACCAGCAGCTTGGGGAACAGCTGGGAACAAGAGACCCAGTACTTC. The rearrangement uses TRBV5-1 and TRBJ2-5; D is unclear. The CDR3 sequence is 16 residues long. Germline V gene sequence: CDR1 SGHRS, CDR2 YFSETQ.

The rearrangement joins TRBV6-2 or TRBV6-3 to TRBJ1-2, with D uncertain. Germline V CDR1 and CDR2: MNHEY, SVGEGT. CDR3 length equals 15 residues. V dropped 6 bases and J dropped 3 bases, with 17 bases sitting between them. CDR3 sequence reads: CASRYGWTSDYGYTF. Here the CDR3 DNA reads TGTGCCAGCAGATACGGGTGGACTTCAGACTATGGCTACACCTTC.

For this clonotype: A read error may be the cause here, since a much bigger clone is one base away. The genes are TRBV30 and TRBJ2-1, with a weak D call TRBD2 (5 bases). The DNA end is more similar to TRBJ2-7, so the J call may be wrong. Germline CDR1 GTSNPN, CDR2 SVGIG (reference sequence). This CDR3 has 14 amino acids. The CDR3 bases are TGTGCCTGGGACCGGAGCGGAACCTACAATGAGCAGTACTTC. Translation gives CAWDRSGTYNEQYF.

The V gene is TRBV3-1, the J gene TRBJ2-2; D remains ambiguous. CDR1 LGHDT and CDR2 YNNKEL come from the germline V gene (reference sequence). This CDR3 has 14 amino acids. Trimming took 5 bases from V and 6 from J, leaving 13 bases between them. CDR3 DNA: TGTGCCAGCAGCGAAAACGCTAGGTCCGGGGAGCTGTTTTTT. Residues: CASSENARSGELFF.